These 4 T cell receptor beta chains were sequenced from one sample in a study of regulatory T cells in long-lasting Graves disease. Building of the TCR beta libraries involved iRepertoire HTBI primers and Arm-PCR of CDR3 regions. TCRdb re-called the multiplex PCR reads through MiXCR, storing one row per CDR3 protein. The sample records around 460,000 distinct CDR3 sequences, about 15% being singletons. Time point given: newly diagnosed GD, antithyroid drugs for less than 3 months. RNA from PBMCs was the source of the TCR library. These records were also assigned to another study, of T cells in Graves' hyperthyroidism and ophthalmopathy.

Sequenced here: peripheral blood mononuclear cells (PBMCs), sampled at new diagnosis, from a patient treated with antithyroid drugs. The receptors stem from a woman between 50 and 59 years old with Graves disease.

Ten or more counts support this clonotype. This chain joins TRBV28 and TRBJ2-2; D is tentatively TRBD1 or TRBD2 (5 bases each). The V end lost 3 bases, the J end lost 8 bases, and 13 bases lay between the germline ends. Germline V CDR1 and CDR2: MDHEN, SYDVKM. The CDR3 length is 14 residues. The CDR3 is CASSLGPGLGELFF. Written as DNA, the CDR3 is TGTGCCAGCAGTTTGGGACCCGGATTGGGGGAGCTGTTTTTT.

This clonotype was picked up many times. The chain recombines TRBV2 with TRBJ2-1, with D perhaps TRBD1 or TRBD2 (5 bases each). CDR1 is SNHLY and CDR2 is FYNNEI in the germline V gene. The CDR3 consists of 15 residues. Trimming removed 3 bases at V and 8 bases at J, with 17 bases between. For the CDR3, the DNA is TGTGCCAGCAGTGACCCGGGGACCAGCAGATATGAGCAGTTCTTC. Its protein product is CASSDPGTSRYEQFF.

With respect to this clonotype: A much larger clone lies a single base off, so this may be a read error. The chain is built from TRBV10-3 and TRBJ2-1; the D gene could be TRBD1 or TRBD2 (5 bases each). The CDR3 contains 13 residues. CDR1 is ENHRY and CDR2 is SYGVKD in the germline V gene. This CDR3 reads CAVSGPGGNEQFF. CDR3 coding DNA: TGTGCCGTCAGTGGTCCTGGGGGCAATGAGCAGTTCTTC.

This clonotype showed up many times. V is TRBV2 and J is TRBJ1-4; TRBD1 matches 8 bases. Germline V gene data show CDR1 as SNHLY and CDR2 as FYNNEI. CDR3 size: 16 residues. Unmatched junction bases numbered 9, after V lost 4 bases and J lost 5 bases. The CDR3 spells CASSVWDGDRNEKLFF. The CDR3 DNA is TGTGCCAGCAGTGTTTGGGACGGGGACAGGAATGAAAAACTGTTTTTT.